These 27 T cell receptor beta chains were all obtained from the same sample, sequenced in a study of PD-1 blockade in mismatch repair-deficient tumors. Sequenced by immunoSEQ multiplex PCR; TCRdb stores in-frame clones only, minus some. The data contain about 110,000 clones, roughly 80% of them singletons. The sequences come from peripheral blood, collected roughly 13 months after starting pembrolizumab. The receptors derive from an adult with mismatch repair-deficient cancer.

As for this clone: The junction and the germline gene differ at one end; a read error may be behind it. The chain carries TRBV14 and TRBJ2-2; 10 positions match TRBD2. CDR3 length: 18 residues. CDR1 and CDR2 from the germline V gene are SGHDN and FVKESK. For the CDR3, the DNA is TGTACCAGCAGTCACCCTCTAGCGGGAGCATTCGGTTCCGGGGAGCTGTTTTTT. This encodes CTSSHPLAGAFGSGELFF. Full variable domain (rest looked up from reference TRBV14 and TRBJ2-2): EAGVTQFPSHSVIEKGQTVTLRCDPISGHDNLYWYRRVMGKEIKFLLHFVKESKQDESGMPNNRFLAERTGGTYSTLKVQPAELEDSGVYFCTSSHPLAGAFGSGELFFGEGSRLTVL.

This clone was counted a single time. The chain combines TRBV6-6 with TRBJ2-7; 8 bases map to TRBD2. Unmatched junction bases numbered 6, after V lost 6 bases and J lost 2 bases. This CDR3 is 14 amino acids long. CDR1 MNHNY and CDR2 SVGAGI come from the germline V gene (reference sequence). The CDR3 nucleotides are TGTGCCAGCAGATCAAGCGGGAGCCCCTACGAGCAGTACTTC. Translated: CASRSSGSPYEQYF.

This chain joins TRBV12-5 and TRBJ1-2, with 7 nucleotides matching TRBD1. CDR3 size: 16 residues. Germline V gene data show CDR1 as LGHNT and CDR2 as FRNRAP. With V trimmed by 0 bases and J by 2 bases, 6 bases remained unmatched. CDR3 in DNA: TGTGCTAGTGGTTTGGTCCTGGACAGGAGCAACTATGGCTACACCTTC. Translation: CASGLVLDRSNYGYTF.

This clone was detected a few times. This rearrangement joins TRBV2 to TRBJ1-3; D unclear. This CDR3 has 14 residues. Trimming pared 6 bases from V and 2 bases from J, leaving 11 bases between. CDR1 is SNHLY, CDR2 FYNNEI, per germline. CDR3 nucleotides: TGTGCCAGCAGGGAGATCCAGGCTGGAAACACCATATATTTT. Translated: CASREIQAGNTIYF.

The chain uses TRBV15 and TRBJ2-5, with D perhaps TRBD2 (6 bases). Germline V gives CDR1 LNHNV, CDR2 YYDKDF (reference sequence). The CDR3 sequence is 16 residues long. V lost 0 bases, J lost 3 bases, and 14 bases lay in between. CDR3 DNA: TGTGCCACCAGCAGAGAATCTGCGGGGAATAAAGAGACCCAGTACTTC. Translation: CATSRESAGNKETQYF.

The chain combines TRBV19 with TRBJ1-2; tentative D call: TRBD1 (5 bases). Germline assignment: CDR1 LNHDA and CDR2 SQIVND (reference sequence). The ends were cut back, 5 bases at V and 3 bases at J, with 16 bases in the middle. This CDR3 comprises 15 residues. The CDR3 DNA reads as TGTGCCAGTAGTGGTCCGGGACTTCGCTACTATGGCTACACCTTC. It codes for CASSGPGLRYYGYTF.

A remark on this clone: An end of the junction differs from the germline gene, which may be a read error. The genes are TRBV7-7 and TRBJ2-5, with TRBD2 identical over 9 bases. The CDR3 totals 16 residues. The germline V gene has CDR1 SSHAT and CDR2 FNYEAQ (reference sequence). CDR3: CASSLDLLAGSGTQYF. CDR3 nucleotide sequence: TGTGCTAGCAGCTTAGATCTCCTAGCGGGATCGGGGACCCAGTACTTC. The full variable domain, with the rest looked up from reference TRBV7-7 and TRBJ2-5, is GAGVSQSPRYKVTKRGQDVTLRCDPISSHATLYWYQQALGQGPEFLTYFNYEAQPDKSGLPSDRFSAERPEGSISTLTIQRTEQRDSAMYRCASSLDLLAGSGTQYFGPGTRLLVL.

Only a few counts were recorded for this clone. V gene TRBV5-4 combines with J gene TRBJ2-3; D gene uncertain. V was clipped by 4 bases and J by 2 bases, with 8 bases between them. CDR3 length equals 13 residues. Germline V gives CDR1 SGHNT, CDR2 YYREEE (reference sequence). CDR3 region: CASSLHITDTQYF. The DNA of the CDR3 is TGTGCCAGCAGCCTTCATATCACAGATACGCAGTATTTT.

CDR3 sequence reads: CASSSRANEQFF. Written as DNA, the CDR3 is TGTGCCAGCAGCAGTAGAGCCAATGAGCAGTTCTTC. This chain links TRBV6-5 with TRBJ2-1, with unresolved D. Germline loops: CDR1 MNHEY, CDR2 SVGAGI. Trimming left V 6 bases short and J 6 bases short, with 9 bases between. The CDR3 contains 12 residues.

This clone was detected a few times. The chain employs TRBV6-1 and TRBJ2-3; 10 positions match TRBD2. CDR3 length: 15 residues. After removal of 6 bases from V and 5 bases from J, the junction contained 8 bases not matched to a gene. Germline CDR1 is MNHNS and CDR2 is SASEGT. The CDR3 loop reads CASRLAGAGGDTQYF. CDR3 sequence (DNA): TGTGCCAGCAGGCTAGCGGGAGCAGGTGGAGATACGCAGTATTTT.

The chain recombines TRBV25-1 with TRBJ2-1, with a weak D call TRBD2 (5 bases). This CDR3 has 15 residues. Germline assignment: CDR1 MGHDK and CDR2 SYGVNS. Trimming cost V 4 bases and J 1 base, with 11 bases left between them. As DNA, the CDR3 is TGTGCCAGCAGTGGTTATCGGGGTTCCTACAATGAGCAGTTCTTC. Translating it yields CASSGYRGSYNEQFF.

The rearrangement uses TRBV9 and TRBJ2-3; TRBD2 matches 7 bases. CDR1 is SGDLS, CDR2 YYNGEE, per germline. With V trimmed by 4 bases and J by 2 bases, 7 bases remained unmatched. This CDR3 spans 15 amino acids. CDR3 loop: CASSPIAGTTDTQYF. The CDR3 DNA follows: TGTGCCAGCAGCCCCATAGCGGGTACCACAGATACGCAGTATTTT.

The genes are TRBV7-2 and TRBJ1-5; D is undetermined. Trimming removed 1 base from V and 2 bases from J, with 9 bases in between. Germline assignment: CDR1 SGHTA and CDR2 FQGNSA. CDR3 size: 15 residues. In nucleotides, the CDR3 is TGTGCCAGCAGCTTAGGACTCAGCCGCAATCAGCCCCAGCATTTT. Its protein is CASSLGLSRNQPQHF. Full variable domain (outside the CDR3, taken from reference TRBV7-2 and TRBJ1-5): GAGVSQSPSNKVTEKGKDVELRCDPISGHTALYWYRQSLGQGLEFLIYFQGNSAPDKSGLPSDRFSAERTGGSVSTLTIQRTQQEDSAVYLCASSLGLSRNQPQHFGDGTRLSIL.

This clone was seen only once. The chain employs TRBV25-1 and TRBJ1-2, with unresolved D. This CDR3 comprises 11 residues. From germline, CDR1 is MGHDK and CDR2 SYGVNS. The V end lost 6 bases, the J end lost 5 bases, and 7 bases lay between the germline ends. CDR3 in DNA: TGTGCCAGCAGAGACGGGTATGGCTACACCTTC. This encodes CASRDGYGYTF.

This clone has a single count. This chain joins TRBV2 and TRBJ2-1, with D maybe TRBD2 (6 bases). Looked up from germline, CDR1 is SNHLY and CDR2 is FYNNEI. V was trimmed by 8 bases and J by 0 bases, leaving 11 bases between them. CDR3 length equals 14 residues. CDR3 region: CASYGTGSYNEQFF. DNA of the CDR3: TGTGCCAGCTATGGGACTGGCTCCTACAATGAGCAGTTCTTC.

V usage is TRBV19 and J usage is TRBJ2-7; D is possibly TRBD1 (6 bases). The CDR3 is 13 amino acids. V was pared by 5 bases and J by 1 base, with 9 bases between. Germline V gives CDR1 LNHDA, CDR2 SQIVND (reference sequence). The CDR3 sequence is CASSVGQSYEQYF. CDR3 in DNA: TGTGCCAGTAGTGTCGGACAGTCCTACGAGCAGTACTTC.

The V and J genes are TRBV10-3 and TRBJ1-1, with unresolved D. Germline CDR1 and CDR2: ENHRY and SYGVKD. Between the trimmed V and J ends, which lost 3 bases and 4 bases, there was a span of 6 bases. The CDR3 has 12 residues. The CDR3 DNA reads as TGTGCCATCAGTGAAGGACTCACTGAAGCTTTCTTT. It codes for CAISEGLTEAFF.

The chain links TRBV10-1 to TRBJ2-4, with D perhaps being TRBD1 or TRBD2 (5 bases each). CDR3 length equals 17 residues. Germline assignment: CDR1 WNHNN and CDR2 SYGVQD (reference sequence). The V end was cut by 0 bases, the J end by 0 bases, with 12 bases between. CDR3 loop: CASSESAGTIAKNIQYF. For the CDR3, the DNA is TGCGCCAGCAGTGAGTCGGCAGGGACGATAGCCAAAAACATTCAGTACTTC.

The gene calls are TRBV2 and TRBJ1-1; the D gene is possibly TRBD1 (6 bases). Germline CDR1 and CDR2: SNHLY and FYNNEI. This CDR3 has 14 residues. Trimming removed 2 bases at V and 4 bases at J, with 11 bases between. The CDR3 is CASSEWTEPTEAFF. CDR3 nucleotides: TGTGCCAGCAGTGAATGGACAGAACCCACTGAAGCTTTCTTT.

The chain employs TRBV5-8 and TRBJ2-1, with 10 bases identical to TRBD2. Trimming removed 3 bases from V and 4 bases from J; junction bases left unmatched: 13. Germline-derived CDR1 and CDR2 are SGHTS and YDEGEE. The CDR3 runs 18 residues. The CDR3 coding sequence is TGTGCCAGCAGCTCGACTGGACTAGCGGTAACCGTATACAATGAGCAGTTCTTC. Its translation: CASSSTGLAVTVYNEQFF.

The V gene is TRBV30, the J gene TRBJ2-1, with 10 bases fitting TRBD2. The germline CDR1 and CDR2 sequences are GTSNPN and SVGIG (reference sequence). CDR3 length: 13 amino acids. V was clipped by 5 bases and J by 3 bases; unmatched bases: 1. The CDR3 nucleotides read TGTGCCTGGGGACTAGCGGACTACAATGAGCAGTTCTTC. This encodes CAWGLADYNEQFF.

In this sample, this clone turned up a few times. The chain joins TRBV15 to TRBJ1-4; D unresolved. Per germline, CDR1 LNHNV and CDR2 YYDKDF (reference sequence). The V end lost 1 base, the J end lost 8 bases, and 8 bases lay between the germline ends. The CDR3 extends over 13 amino acids. The CDR3 region has the DNA TGTGCCACCAGCAGAGTAAGTGAGGAAAAACTGTTTTTT. Its protein is CATSRVSEEKLFF.

The gene calls are TRBV7-9 and TRBJ2-7; 7 bases line up with TRBD1. Germline lookup yields CDR1 SEHNR and CDR2 FQNEAQ (reference sequence). After removal of 5 bases from V and 3 bases from J, the junction contained 19 bases not matched to a gene. The CDR3 contains 18 residues. The CDR3 is CASSEEVFVQGVRYEQYF. The CDR3, as DNA: TGTGCCAGCAGCGAGGAGGTTTTCGTCCAGGGGGTTCGCTACGAGCAGTACTTC.

The chain has TRBV5-4 and TRBJ2-7, with 10 bases fitting TRBD1. The CDR3 totals 16 residues. Looked up from germline, CDR1 is SGHNT and CDR2 is YYREEE (reference sequence). V dropped 3 bases and J dropped 3; count of bases not matched to a gene: 9. In DNA form, the CDR3 reads TGTGCCAGCAGCTCGGGGGACAGGGGAGGTCTCTACGAGCAGTACTTC. Residues: CASSSGDRGGLYEQYF.

The CDR3 is CAWSYPRTSGFYNEQFF. As DNA, the CDR3 is TGTGCCTGGAGTTATCCCCGGACTAGCGGGTTCTACAATGAGCAGTTCTTC. The chain recombines TRBV30 with TRBJ2-1; 11 positions agree with TRBD2. CDR1 GTSNPN and CDR2 SVGIG come from the germline V gene (reference sequence). The trim removed 2 bases at V and 3 bases at J, leaving 9 bases unmatched. The CDR3 is 17 residues long.

The chain employs TRBV7-8 and TRBJ2-1; 11 positions match TRBD2. The ends lost 4 bases at V and 5 bases at J; junction bases unmatched: 4. This CDR3 is built from 15 residues. Germline V lookup: CDR1 SGHVS, CDR2 FQNEAQ. In DNA, the CDR3 is TGTGCCAGCAGCTACGGGACTAGCGGACACAATGAGCAGTTCTTC. This gives the protein CASSYGTSGHNEQFF.

The chain combines TRBV2 with TRBJ2-2; D could derive from TRBD1 or TRBD2 (5 bases each). Trimming cost V 1 base and J 5 bases, with 14 bases left between them. The CDR3 has 16 residues. Germline V CDR1 and CDR2: SNHLY, FYNNEI. The CDR3 nucleotides are TGTGCCAGCAGTGAAGGGGGCTTAGCGAGGACCGGGGAGCTGTTTTTT. Residues: CASSEGGLARTGELFF.